A single sample gave rise to the 19 T cell receptor beta chains below, sequenced in a study of cytomegalovirus exposure and HLA in healthy donors (dated by TCRdb to 2015 to 2018). Libraries were built with the immunoSEQ multiplex PCR assay. TCRdb obtained this table from immuneACCESS and retained in-frame rearrangements with V and J assigned. These tables miss some clones; where compared with another copy, unresolved V genes account for less than half of the shortfall, and the remainder is unexplained. The sample yields 150,000 to 200,000 clones; around 83% were counted once. Around 15% of the sample belongs to the ten largest clones. The source material was PBMCs. The receptors here all came from a woman aged 25 to 45 in good health and CMV-seropositive.

This clone was recorded only once. The chain joins TRBV5-6 to TRBJ1-2; D call uncertain. This CDR3 region has 11 residues. The V and J ends lost 3 bases and 5 bases respectively, with 5 bases between them. Germline V gene sequence: CDR1 SGHDT, CDR2 YYEEEE. The DNA for the CDR3 is TGTGCCAGCAGCTGGGCGTATGGCTACACCTTC. It yields the protein CASSWAYGYTF.

The chain couples TRBV27 to TRBJ2-1; 14 positions match TRBD2. Germline assignment: CDR1 MNHEY and CDR2 SMNVEV (reference sequence). V shed 3 bases, J shed 6 bases, and the junction held 10 bases outside the gene matches. This CDR3 contains 18 residues. CDR3 region: CASSLWTSGRRLGNEQFF. DNA of the CDR3: TGTGCCAGCAGTTTGTGGACTAGCGGGAGGAGGTTGGGCAATGAGCAGTTCTTC.

The CDR3 region has the DNA TGCAGCGTTGAGTTTCGACAGCGCACCGGGGAGCTGTTTTTT. Translating it yields CSVEFRQRTGELFF. The chain employs TRBV29-1 and TRBJ2-2; weak D call: TRBD1 (5 bases). The ends were cut back, 3 bases at V and 4 bases at J, with 12 bases in the middle. Germline V gives CDR1 SQVTM, CDR2 ANQGSEA. The CDR3 contains 14 residues.

This rearrangement joins TRBV6-5 to TRBJ2-7, with D possibly matching TRBD1 (5 bases). Per germline, CDR1 MNHEY and CDR2 SVGAGI. V lost 0 bases to trimming and J lost 3 bases, with 12 bases between them. The CDR3 runs 15 residues. The CDR3 spells CASSYSSDSNYEQYF. CDR3 in DNA: TGTGCCAGCAGTTACTCGTCAGACAGCAACTACGAGCAGTACTTC.

This clone was observed a single time. V usage is TRBV27 and J usage is TRBJ1-2; TRBD1 matches 8 bases. Germline lookup yields CDR1 MNHEY and CDR2 SMNVEV (reference sequence). The CDR3 is 17 amino acids. Unmatched junction bases numbered 19, after V lost 10 bases and J lost 3 bases. The CDR3 region is CATRPWTGLGSDYGYTF. Written as DNA, the CDR3 is TGTGCCACCCGACCTTGGACAGGGCTGGGCTCGGACTATGGCTACACCTTC.

The genes are TRBV7-9 and TRBJ2-1; D gene uncertain. The CDR3 totals 15 residues. CDR1 and CDR2 (germline): SEHNR, FQNEAQ (reference sequence). Trimming cost V 5 bases and J 6 bases, with 17 bases left between them. CDR3 protein: CASSLSGQAFNEQFF. The CDR3 DNA sequence: TGTGCCAGCAGCCTGAGTGGGCAGGCTTTCAATGAGCAGTTCTTC.

This chain uses TRBV5-1 with TRBJ1-3, with 9 bases fitting TRBD1. The germline gives CDR1 SGHRS, CDR2 YFSETQ. The V gene end was trimmed by 4 bases and the J gene end by 0 bases; junction bases not matched to a gene: 5. The CDR3 extends over 16 amino acids. In DNA form, the CDR3 reads TGCGCCAGCAGCCCCGGACAGGGGCGCTCTGGAAACACCATATATTTT. It yields the protein CASSPGQGRSGNTIYF.

This clone was counted a few times. The CDR3 sequence: CASSFTGYGGANVLTF. DNA of the CDR3: TGTGCCAGCAGTTTTACAGGGTACGGTGGGGCCAACGTCCTGACTTTC. The V gene is TRBV6-5, the J gene TRBJ2-6; D is perhaps TRBD1 (6 bases). This CDR3 region has 16 residues. Germline V lookup: CDR1 MNHEY, CDR2 SVGAGI. V lost 4 bases and J 3 bases, leaving 13 bases between the germline ends.

This chain joins TRBV6-1 and TRBJ1-1; D might be TRBD1 (6 bases). Germline V gene lookup returns CDR1 MNHNS and CDR2 SASEGT. Trimming cost V 2 bases and J 4 bases, with 8 bases left between them. This CDR3 spans 13 amino acids. The CDR3 sequence is CASSEQGTTEAFF. The CDR3 nucleotides read TGTGCCAGCAGTGAACAGGGGACCACTGAAGCTTTCTTT.

This chain joins TRBV7-2 and TRBJ1-5; D remains ambiguous. Germline values: CDR1 SGHTA, CDR2 FQGNSA. V was shortened by 0 bases and J by 2 bases, with 8 bases between the two germline ends. The CDR3 spans 15 residues. The CDR3 reads CASSLAVAGNQPQHF. The CDR3, as DNA: TGTGCCAGCAGCTTAGCGGTGGCAGGCAATCAGCCCCAGCATTTT.

This rearrangement joins TRBV27 to TRBJ2-1, with 10 bases matching TRBD2. There are 17 residues in the CDR3. The germline gives CDR1 MNHEY, CDR2 SMNVEV (reference sequence). Trimming took 4 bases from V and 5 from J; bases not matched to a gene: 11. CDR3 sequence reads: CASSYLGAGGHHNEQFF. The CDR3 DNA reads TGTGCCAGCAGTTACCTTGGAGCGGGAGGGCACCACAATGAGCAGTTCTTC.

V gene TRBV5-6 combines with J gene TRBJ2-7; 7 positions match TRBD1. CDR1 and CDR2 from the germline V gene are SGHDT and YYEEEE. CDR3 length: 14 amino acids. With 3 bases clipped from V and 3 bases from J, the junction kept 6 bases outside the gene matches. This chain's CDR3 is CASSSGRGFYEQYF. In DNA form, the CDR3 reads TGTGCCAGCAGCTCCGGCAGGGGGTTCTACGAGCAGTACTTC.

The V call is TRBV5-4, the J call TRBJ2-5; TRBD1 agrees at 12 bases. The V segment lost 4 bases and the J segment 4 bases; nucleotides outside the gene matches: 8. The germline V gene has CDR1 SGHNT and CDR2 YYREEE (reference sequence). The CDR3 loop spans 16 amino acids. As DNA, the CDR3 is TGTGCCAGCAGCCCAGGGACAGGGGGCTTTGGAGAGACCCAGTACTTC. Protein: CASSPGTGGFGETQYF.

The CDR3 DNA sequence: TGCGCCAGCACTGAATTACAGGGAGGGAATCAGCCCCAGCATTTT. This translates into CASTELQGGNQPQHF. The rearrangement links TRBV10-2 to TRBJ1-5; D may be TRBD1 (6 bases). CDR3 length: 15 residues. Trimming removed 7 bases at V and 4 bases at J, with 17 bases between. Looked up from germline, CDR1 is WSHSY and CDR2 is SAAADI.

The V gene is TRBV5-6, the J gene TRBJ2-7; weak D call: TRBD1 (6 bases). The germline V gene has CDR1 SGHDT and CDR2 YYEEEE. The CDR3 sequence is 13 residues long. The germline V and J ends were trimmed by 4 bases and 3 bases, with 11 bases remaining between them. CDR3 DNA sequence: TGTGCCAGCAGCCCCGGGACAAACTACGAGCAGTACTTC. Its translation is CASSPGTNYEQYF. The entire variable domain, with the rest obtained from reference TRBV5-6 and TRBJ2-7, is as follows: DAGVTQSPTHLIKTRGQQVTLRCSPKSGHDTVSWYQQALGQGPQFIFQYYEEEERQRGNFPDRFSGHQFPNYSSELNVNALLLGDSALYLCASSPGTNYEQYFGPGTRLTVT.

The chain employs TRBV29-1 and TRBJ2-3, with no clear D. CDR1 is SQVTM, CDR2 ANQGSEA, per germline. The CDR3 sequence is 12 residues long. The germline V and J ends were trimmed by 8 bases and 0 bases, with 9 bases remaining between them. CDR3 amino acids: CSPTASTDTQYF. For the CDR3, the DNA is TGCAGCCCTACTGCTAGCACAGATACGCAGTATTTT.

V usage is TRBV5-1 and J usage is TRBJ1-1; 7 nucleotides line up with TRBD1. Trimming removed 6 bases from V and 1 base from J; junction bases left unmatched: 6. CDR1 SGHRS and CDR2 YFSETQ come from the germline V gene. The CDR3 is 14 residues long. The CDR3 sequence is CASKLGTENTEAFF. In nucleotides, the CDR3 is TGCGCCAGCAAACTAGGGACAGAGAACACTGAAGCTTTCTTT.

This chain joins TRBV29-1 and TRBJ2-2; D is unclear. Germline CDR1 reads SQVTM; CDR2 reads ANQGSEA. This CDR3 is 14 amino acids long. V was shortened by 6 bases and J by 0 bases, with 11 bases between the two germline ends. The CDR3 reads CSVLQASNTGELFF. DNA of the CDR3: TGCAGCGTCCTCCAGGCGTCGAACACCGGGGAGCTGTTTTTT.

A word on this clone: Other DNA sequences of this sample code for an identical CDR3. The rearrangement links TRBV7-9 to TRBJ2-6; perhaps TRBD1 as D (6 bases). The CDR3 is 16 residues long. V was cut by 4 bases and J by 0 bases, with 10 bases left in between. Germline V gene lookup returns CDR1 SEHNR and CDR2 FQNEAQ (reference sequence). As DNA, the CDR3 is TGTGCCAGCAGCTCAACAGGGAGCTCTGGGGCCAACGTCCTGACTTTC. Amino acids: CASSSTGSSGANVLTF.